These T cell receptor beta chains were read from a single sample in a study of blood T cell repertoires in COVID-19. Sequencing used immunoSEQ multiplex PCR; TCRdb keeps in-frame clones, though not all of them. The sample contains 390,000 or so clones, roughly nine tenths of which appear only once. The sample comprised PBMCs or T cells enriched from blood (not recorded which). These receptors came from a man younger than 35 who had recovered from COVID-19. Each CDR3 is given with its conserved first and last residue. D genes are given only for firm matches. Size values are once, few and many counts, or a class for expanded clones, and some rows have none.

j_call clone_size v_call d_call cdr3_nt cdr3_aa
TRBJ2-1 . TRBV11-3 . TGTGCCAGCAGCCCCAGATCTTCTTCCTACAATGAGCAGTTCTTC CASSPRSSSYNEQFF
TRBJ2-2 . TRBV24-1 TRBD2 TGTGCCACCAGTGATTTAAGGTCCAGCGGGAGGCCCGGGGAGCTGTTTTTT CATSDLRSSGRPGELFF
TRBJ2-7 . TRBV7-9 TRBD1 TGTGCCAGCAGCGCCACAGGGGACGAGCAGTACTTC CASSATGDEQYF
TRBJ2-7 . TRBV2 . TGTGCCAGCAGTGAAGCGGGGGGACTGCTCCCCTACGAGCAGTACTTC CASSEAGGLLPYEQYF
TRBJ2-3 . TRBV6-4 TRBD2 TGTGCCAGCAGTGACTCTGCGGGAGCCACAGATACGCAGTATTTT CASSDSAGATDTQYF
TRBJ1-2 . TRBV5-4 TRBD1 TGTGCCAGCAGCCCTTATCAGGGGGCGTATGGCTACACCTTC CASSPYQGAYGYTF
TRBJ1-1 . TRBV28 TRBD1 TGTGCCAGCAGCCCTTTTGCAGGGGGTAGGGCTGAAGCTTTCTTT CASSPFAGGRAEAFF
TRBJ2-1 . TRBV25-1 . TGTGCCAGCACCGGACCAGGGGGGAATGAGCAGTTCTTC CASTGPGGNEQFF
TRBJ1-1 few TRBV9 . TGTGCCAGCAGCGGAGGTAACATGAACACTGAAGCTTTCTTT CASSGGNMNTEAFF
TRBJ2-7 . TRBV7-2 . TGTGCCAGCAGCTTCCTCGACAGCTACGAGCAGTACTTC CASSFLDSYEQYF
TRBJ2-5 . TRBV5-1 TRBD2 TGCGCCAGCAGCTTACAGACTAGCGGGAGAGGGGGGACCCAGTACTTC CASSLQTSGRGGTQYF
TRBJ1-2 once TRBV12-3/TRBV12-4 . TGTGCCAGCAGCCAGGGGCCTGGCTACACCTTC CASSQGPGYTF
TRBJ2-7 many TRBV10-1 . TGCGCCAGCAGCGGAACCGGGACTCTCTCCTACGAGCAGTACTTC CASSGTGTLSYEQYF
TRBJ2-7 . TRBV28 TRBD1 TGTGCCAGCAGCTACAGGGGCCTATCCTACGAGCAGTACTTC CASSYRGLSYEQYF
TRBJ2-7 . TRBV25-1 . TGTGCCAGCAGTGAAATGAGGGCGGCAGGCCGTCTGGAAGAGCAGTACTTC CASSEMRAAGRLEEQYF
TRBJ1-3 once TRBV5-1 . TGCGCCAGCAGCTTGGGACCCCCGGGAGCCCAATTCTCTGGAAACACCATATATTTT CASSLGPPGAQFSGNTIYF
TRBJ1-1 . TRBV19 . TGTGCCAGTAGACTAATGGCAAACACTGAAGCTTTCTTT CASRLMANTEAFF
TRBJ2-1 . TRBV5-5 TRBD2 TGTGCCAGCGATTTCCTTCGGACTAGCGTATTGGGGTACAATGAGCAGTTCTTC CASDFLRTSVLGYNEQFF
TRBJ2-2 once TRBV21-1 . TGTGCCAGCAGCAAAGGGGCCCGAAGGTTTGCCGGGGAGCTGTTTTTT CASSKGARRFAGELFF
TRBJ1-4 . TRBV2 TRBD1 TGTGCCGGACGATTCCAGGGGGCAGTCATTGAAAAACTGTTTTTT CAGRFQGAVIEKLFF
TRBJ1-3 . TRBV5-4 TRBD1 TGTGCCAGCAGCTTAGGGGGCTCCTCTGGAAACACCATATATTTT CASSLGGSSGNTIYF
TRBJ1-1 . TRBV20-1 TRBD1 TGCAGGGGGGACAGAAACACTGAAGCTTTCTTT CRGDRNTEAFF
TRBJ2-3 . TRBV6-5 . TGTGCCAGCAGTTACTCGATCAGGGCGGTAGATACGCAGTATTTT CASSYSIRAVDTQYF
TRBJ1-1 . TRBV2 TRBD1 TGTGCCAGCAATGGACAGGGGGCCCCCACTGAAGCTTTCTTT CASNGQGAPTEAFF
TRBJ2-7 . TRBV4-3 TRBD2 TGCGCCAGCAGCCAAGATTTCGGGGAGGGTTACTCCTCCTACGAGCAGTACTTC CASSQDFGEGYSSYEQYF
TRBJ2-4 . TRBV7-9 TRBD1 TGTGCCAGCAGCCGGCAGGGGGCGACGGCCAAAAACATTCAGTACTTC CASSRQGATAKNIQYF
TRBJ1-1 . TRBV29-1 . TGCAGCGTTGAAGTTGAGTTAGACACTGAAGCTTTCTTT CSVEVELDTEAFF
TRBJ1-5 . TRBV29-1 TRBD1 TGCAGCGTTGTTCTAGGGGGCGGCAATCAGCCCCAGCATTTT CSVVLGGGNQPQHF
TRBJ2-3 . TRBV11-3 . TGTGCCAGCAGCGCAACCGGCCCTGGCGGAGCAGATACGCAGTATTTT CASSATGPGGADTQYF
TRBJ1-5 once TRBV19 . TGTGCCAGTAGTGGGCATTTTTCGGAGCCCCAGCATTTT CASSGHFSEPQHF
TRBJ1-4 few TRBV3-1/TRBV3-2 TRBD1 TGTGCCAGCAGCCAAGGACAGGGGGCTGAAAAACTGTTTTTT CASSQGQGAEKLFF
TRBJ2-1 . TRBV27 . TGTGCCAGCAGTTTAAGGGACTGGGGTAAGCAGTTCTTC CASSLRDWGKQFF
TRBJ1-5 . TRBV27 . TGTGCCAGCAGTGCGCGGTTGGCCGGCAATCAGCCCCAGCATTTT CASSARLAGNQPQHF
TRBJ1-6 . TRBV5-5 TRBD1 TGTGCCAGCCACAGGGGTGATAATTCACCCCTCCACTTT CASHRGDNSPLHF
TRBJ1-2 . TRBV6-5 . TGTGCCAGCAGGAACAGAAACTATGGCTACACCTTC CASRNRNYGYTF
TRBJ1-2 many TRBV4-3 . TGCGCCAGCAGCCAAGAAACGGGGGTTATCTATGGCTACACCTTC CASSQETGVIYGYTF
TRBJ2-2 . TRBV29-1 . TGCAGCGCAGTCCCGGGGTCTGGGGTTACCGGGGAGCTGTTTTTT CSAVPGSGVTGELFF
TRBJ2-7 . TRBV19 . TGTGCCAGTAGTATATCCCTCAGTGGGAGCGTAAGCTCCTACGAGCAGTACTTC CASSISLSGSVSSYEQYF
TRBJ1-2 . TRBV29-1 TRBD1 TGCAGCGCTGGGACAGGGGCTAACTATGGCTACACCTTC CSAGTGANYGYTF
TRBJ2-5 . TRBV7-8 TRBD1 TGTGCCAGCAGCGAAGGGACAGGGACCCAAGAGACCCAGTACTTC CASSEGTGTQETQYF
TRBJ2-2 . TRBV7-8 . TGTGCCAGCAGCCAGGCGGGTTACAACACCGGGGAGCTGTTTTTT CASSQAGYNTGELFF
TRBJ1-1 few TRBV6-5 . TGTGCCAGCAGTAACAGGGCGGTTGGGAACACTGAAGCTTTCTTT CASSNRAVGNTEAFF
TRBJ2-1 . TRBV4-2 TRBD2 TGTGCCAGCAGCAGACTAGCGGCTTCACTTGGGAATGAGCAGTTCTTC CASSRLAASLGNEQFF
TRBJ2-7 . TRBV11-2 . TGTGCCAGCAGCTTAGGTATGGGAGCCTACGAGCAGTACTTC CASSLGMGAYEQYF
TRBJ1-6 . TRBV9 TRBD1 TGTGCCAGCAGCGTAGAACCGGGACAGGGCCCTGGGTCCTATAATTCACCCCTCCACTTT CASSVEPGQGPGSYNSPLHF
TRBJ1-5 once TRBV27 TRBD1 TGTGCCAGCAGACCCGCAGGGTACAGGGGTCATCAGCCCCAGCATTTT CASRPAGYRGHQPQHF
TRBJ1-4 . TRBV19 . TGTGCCAGTAGTATAGAAGGCAGGGGACGAGCCGGTAATGAAAAACTGTTTTTT CASSIEGRGRAGNEKLFF
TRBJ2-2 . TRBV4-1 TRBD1 TGCGCCAGCAGTTTCGGACAGGGGGGTACCGGGGAGCTGTTTTTT CASSFGQGGTGELFF
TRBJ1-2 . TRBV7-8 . TGTGCCAGCAGCCTAAGTCTAAACTATGGCTACACCTTC CASSLSLNYGYTF
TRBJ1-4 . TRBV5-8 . TGTGCCAGCAGCCATTGGGGGGAACCGGGACGGAATGAAAAACTGTTTTTT CASSHWGEPGRNEKLFF
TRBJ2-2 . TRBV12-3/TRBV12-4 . TGTGCCAGCAGTTTTAGCCCCGGGGAGCTGTTTTTT CASSFSPGELFF
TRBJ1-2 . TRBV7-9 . TGTGCCAGCAGCTTCGGGAAGACGAATGGCTACACCTTC CASSFGKTNGYTF
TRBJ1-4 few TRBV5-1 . TGCGCCAGCAGCGGGAGCGGGGCAACTAATGAAAAACTGTTTTTT CASSGSGATNEKLFF
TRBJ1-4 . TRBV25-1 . TGTGCCAGCAGTGAAAGGGGAAGAAATGAAAAACTGTTTTTT CASSERGRNEKLFF
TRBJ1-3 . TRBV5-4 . TGTGCCAGCAGCCCTGGACACTTCTCTGGAAACACCATATATTTT CASSPGHFSGNTIYF
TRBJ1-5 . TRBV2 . TGTGCCAGCAAATCGAGCGGGAGCAATCAGCCCCAGCATTTT CASKSSGSNQPQHF
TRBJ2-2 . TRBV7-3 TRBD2 TGTGCCAGCAGCTCGGGGCCGGCAGCGGGATCCGTAGGCACCGGGGAGCTGTTTTTT CASSSGPAAGSVGTGELFF